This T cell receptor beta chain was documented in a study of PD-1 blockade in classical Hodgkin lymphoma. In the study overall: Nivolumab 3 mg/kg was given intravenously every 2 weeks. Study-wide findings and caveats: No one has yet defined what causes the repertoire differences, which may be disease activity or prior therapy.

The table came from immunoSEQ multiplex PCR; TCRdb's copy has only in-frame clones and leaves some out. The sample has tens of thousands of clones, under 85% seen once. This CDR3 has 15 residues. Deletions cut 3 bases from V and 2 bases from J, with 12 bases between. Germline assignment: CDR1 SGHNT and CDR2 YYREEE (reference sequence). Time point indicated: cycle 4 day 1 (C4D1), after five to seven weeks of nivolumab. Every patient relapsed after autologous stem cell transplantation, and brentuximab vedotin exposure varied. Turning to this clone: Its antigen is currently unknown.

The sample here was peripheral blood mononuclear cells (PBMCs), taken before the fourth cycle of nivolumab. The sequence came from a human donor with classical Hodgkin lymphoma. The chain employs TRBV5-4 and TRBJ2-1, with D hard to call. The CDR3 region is CASSSPRLAYNEQFF. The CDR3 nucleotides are TGTGCCAGCAGCTCCCCAAGGTTGGCCTACAATGAGCAGTTCTTC. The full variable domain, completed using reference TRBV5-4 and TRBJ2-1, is ETGVTQSPTHLIKTRGQQVTLRCSSQSGHNTVSWYQQALGQGPQFIFQYYREEENGRGNFPPRFSGLQFPNYSSELNVNALELDDSALYLCASSSPRLAYNEQFFGPGTRLTVL.